The clone carrying this T cell receptor (beta chain) was counted many times. Its cognate antigen is unknown. The sample is drawn from a study of metastatic and nonmetastatic thyroid tumors. Overall study: Repertoires of blood and of tissue (tumor or nodule) from malignant and benign thyroid patients were compared. Notes on the study in general: In both blood and tumor samples, TCR beta diversity was reported significantly higher for malignant than benign nodules.

Original processing notes: A classifier for distant metastasis in papillary thyroid cancer was constructed using CDR3 differences observed across clinicopathological groups. TCRdb re-processed the PCR reads through MiXCR. TCRdb assigned the V and J calls; the authors' analysis was not used. The sample lists under 30,000 clones; roughly 19% were seen once. None of the patients had undergone any treatment ahead of thyroid surgery. Sequences were obtained from blood. The receptor was derived from a female donor with papillary thyroid cancer or a benign thyroid nodule (not recorded which). Some clones in this sample may be carry-over from other donors' samples.

The CDR3 DNA is TGCGCCAGCAGCCAGAACGGACTAGATTTCGCCGGGGAGCTGTTTTTT. As protein: CASSQNGLDFAGELFF. This chain connects TRBV4-3 to TRBJ2-2; 7 nucleotides match TRBD2. The J segment lost 6 bases and the V segment lost 3 bases, leaving 10 bases of the junction unmatched. CDR3 size: 16 residues. CDR1 LGHNA and CDR2 YSLEER come from the germline V gene.